The subject of this entry is one T cell receptor beta chain. Its cognate antigen is unknown. This entry belongs to a study of cytomegalovirus exposure and HLA in healthy donors. Across the study: The 120 million or so unique TCR beta sequences, from around 200 million T cells, were found by an earlier analysis. General study points: Rare sequences made up most TCRs, while some public TCRs were found in many donors.

PCR was performed using 60 Vbeta and 13 Jbeta primers. Sequenced by immunoSEQ multiplex PCR; TCRdb stores in-frame clones only, minus some. The data contain 35,000 to 50,000 clones, about 60% of them singletons. The sequence derives from a man in his 60s in good health and CMV-seropositive. Sequencing used PBMCs.

The CDR3 is CASSADRSLYGYTF. Written as DNA, the CDR3 is TGCGCCAGCAGTGCCGACAGAAGCCTCTATGGCTACACCTTC. The gene calls are TRBV10-2 and TRBJ1-2; possible D gene TRBD1, 5 bases. There are 14 residues in the CDR3. V lost 4 bases to trimming and J lost 4 bases, with 13 bases between them. CDR1 and CDR2 from the germline V gene are WSHSY and SAAADI.